In this sample, the clone carrying this T cell receptor (beta chain) turned up a few times. Its cognate antigen is unknown. Constant-segment primers served in 5'RACE that generated TCR alpha and TCR beta cDNA libraries bearing sample barcodes and UMIs. TCRdb analysed the 5' RACE reads with MiXCR anew, one entry per CDR3 protein. In the table there are about 430,000 distinct CDR3 sequences, roughly 18% of which are singletons. The source of the sample is a study of T-cell memory formation after mild COVID-19. CDR1 is SQVTM and CDR2 is ANQGSEA in the germline V gene. Trimming removed 0 bases from V and 0 bases from J, with 8 bases in between. The CDR3 runs to 14 residues. Whole-study findings and limits: The study found balanced CD4/CD8 in clones contracting day 15 to 85 and a CD4+ lean in later expanders.

This TCR came from a man in his late teens or twenties who had mild COVID-19 (a few samples of this study predate the infection). Cell type and time point are not known. The rearrangement links TRBV29-1 to TRBJ2-5; D not certain. Material: PBMCs or a T cell subset sorted from them (not recorded which). The CDR3 protein is CSVEDRGDQETQYF. The DNA for the CDR3 is TGCAGCGTTGAAGATCGTGGGGACCAAGAGACCCAGTACTTC.